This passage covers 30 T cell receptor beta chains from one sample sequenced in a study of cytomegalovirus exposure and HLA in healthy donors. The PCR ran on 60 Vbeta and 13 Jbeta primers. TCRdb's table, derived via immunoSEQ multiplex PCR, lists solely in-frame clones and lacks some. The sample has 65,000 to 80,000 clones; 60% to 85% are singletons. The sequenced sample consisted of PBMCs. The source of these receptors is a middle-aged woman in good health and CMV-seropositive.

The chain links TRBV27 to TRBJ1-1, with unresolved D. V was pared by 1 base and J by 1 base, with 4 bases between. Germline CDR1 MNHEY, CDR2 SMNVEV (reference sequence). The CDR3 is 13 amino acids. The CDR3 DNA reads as TGTGCCAGCAGTTTATTTCGGAACACTGAAGCTTTCTTT. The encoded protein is CASSLFRNTEAFF.

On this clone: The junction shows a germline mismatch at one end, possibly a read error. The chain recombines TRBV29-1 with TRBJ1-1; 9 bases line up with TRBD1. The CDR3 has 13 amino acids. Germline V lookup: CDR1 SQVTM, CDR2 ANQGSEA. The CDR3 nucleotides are TGCAGCGCTGAAACAGGGGGCGGCGGTGAAGCTTTCTTT. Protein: CSAETGGGGEAFF. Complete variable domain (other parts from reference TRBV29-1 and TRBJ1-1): SAVISQKPSRDICQRGTSLTIQCQVDSQVTMMFWYRQQPGQSLTLIATANQGSEATYESGFVIDKFPISRPNLTFSTLTVSNMSPEDSSIYLCSAETGGGGEAFFGQGTRLTVV.

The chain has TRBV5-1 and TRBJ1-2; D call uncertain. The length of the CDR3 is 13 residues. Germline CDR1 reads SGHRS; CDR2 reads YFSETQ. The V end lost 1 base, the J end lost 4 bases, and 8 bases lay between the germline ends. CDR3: CASSLFSGYGYTF. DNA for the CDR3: TGCGCCAGCAGCTTGTTTTCCGGCTATGGCTACACCTTC.

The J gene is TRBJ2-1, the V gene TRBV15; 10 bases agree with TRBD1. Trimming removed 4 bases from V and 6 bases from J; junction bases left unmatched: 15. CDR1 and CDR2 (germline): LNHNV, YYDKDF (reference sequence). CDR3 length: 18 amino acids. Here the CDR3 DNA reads TGTGCCACCAGCAAACACCCGCGGGGACAGGGGTTTGGCAATGAGCAGTTCTTC. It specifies CATSKHPRGQGFGNEQFF.

CDR3 region: CSAGTSSGNTIYF. In DNA, the CDR3 is TGCAGCGCTGGTACGAGCTCTGGAAACACCATATATTTT. This chain connects TRBV29-1 to TRBJ1-3, with D uncertain. The CDR3 is 13 residues long. From germline, CDR1 is SQVTM and CDR2 ANQGSEA. Trimming shortened V by 7 bases and J by 0 bases, and 10 bases separated the two germline ends. Looking up the rest from reference TRBV29-1 and TRBJ1-3 gives the full variable domain: SAVISQKPSRDICQRGTSLTIQCQVDSQVTMMFWYRQQPGQSLTLIATANQGSEATYESGFVIDKFPISRPNLTFSTLTVSNMSPEDSSIYLCSAGTSSGNTIYFGEGSWLTVV.

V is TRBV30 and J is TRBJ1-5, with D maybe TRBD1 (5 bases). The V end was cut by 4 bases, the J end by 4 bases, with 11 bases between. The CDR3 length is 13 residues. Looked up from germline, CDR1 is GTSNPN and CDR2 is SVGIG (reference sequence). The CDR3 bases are TGTGCCTGGACGTCGGGGGGGAATCAGCCCCAGCATTTT. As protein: CAWTSGGNQPQHF.

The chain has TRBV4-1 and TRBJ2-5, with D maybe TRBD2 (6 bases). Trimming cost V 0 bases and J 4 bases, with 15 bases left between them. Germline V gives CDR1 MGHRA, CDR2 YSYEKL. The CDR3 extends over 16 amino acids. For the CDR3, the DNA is TGCGCCAGCAGCCAAGACGCGGGGACGGCCCGAGAGACCCAGTACTTC. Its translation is CASSQDAGTARETQYF.

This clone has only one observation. The DNA for the CDR3 is TGCGCCAGCAGCCAAGATTCAGGGGGGAATTCACCCCTCCACTTT. Translated, it gives CASSQDSGGNSPLHF. The chain combines TRBV4-1 with TRBJ1-6, with 7 bases lining up with TRBD1. Looked up from germline, CDR1 is MGHRA and CDR2 is YSYEKL. The CDR3 totals 15 residues. J gave up 7 bases and V 0 bases, and 3 bases lay outside the gene matches.

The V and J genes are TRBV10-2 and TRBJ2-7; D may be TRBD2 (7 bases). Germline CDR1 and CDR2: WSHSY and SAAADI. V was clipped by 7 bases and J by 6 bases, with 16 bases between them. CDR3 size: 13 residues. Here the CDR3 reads CASKEGGPGEQYF. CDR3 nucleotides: TGCGCCAGCAAGGAGGGGGGGCCCGGCGAGCAGTACTTC.

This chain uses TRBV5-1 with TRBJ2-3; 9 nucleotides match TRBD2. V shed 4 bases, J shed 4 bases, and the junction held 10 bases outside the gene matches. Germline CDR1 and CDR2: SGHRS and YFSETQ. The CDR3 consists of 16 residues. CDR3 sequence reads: CASSRVAGAPADTQYF. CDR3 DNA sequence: TGCGCCAGCAGCCGAGTAGCGGGAGCCCCCGCAGATACGCAGTATTTT. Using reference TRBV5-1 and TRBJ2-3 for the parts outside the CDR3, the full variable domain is KAGVTQTPRYLIKTRGQQVTLSCSPISGHRSVSWYQQTPGQGLQFLFEYFSETQRNKGNFPGRFSGRQFSNSRSEMNVSTLELGDSALYLCASSRVAGAPADTQYFGPGTRLTVL.

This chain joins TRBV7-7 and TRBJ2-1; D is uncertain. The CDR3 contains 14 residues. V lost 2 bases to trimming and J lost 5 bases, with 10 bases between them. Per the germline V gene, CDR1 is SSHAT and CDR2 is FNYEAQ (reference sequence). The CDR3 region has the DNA TGTGCCAGCAGCTTAAGTGTGCAGGACAATGAGCAGTTCTTC. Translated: CASSLSVQDNEQFF.

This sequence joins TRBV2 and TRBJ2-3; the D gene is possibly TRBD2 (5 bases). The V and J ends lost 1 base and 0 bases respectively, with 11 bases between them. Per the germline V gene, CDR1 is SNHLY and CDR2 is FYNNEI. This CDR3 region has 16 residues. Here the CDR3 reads CASSEEESGSTDTQYF. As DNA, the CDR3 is TGTGCCAGCAGTGAAGAAGAGAGCGGAAGCACAGATACGCAGTATTTT.

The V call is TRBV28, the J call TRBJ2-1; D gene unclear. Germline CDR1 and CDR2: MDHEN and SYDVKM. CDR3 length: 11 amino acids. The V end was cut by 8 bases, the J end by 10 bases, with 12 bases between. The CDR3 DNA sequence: TGTGCCAGCCGAAGCGAATACGAGCAGTTCTTC. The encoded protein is CASRSEYEQFF. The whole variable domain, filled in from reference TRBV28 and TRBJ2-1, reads DVKVTQSSRYLVKRTGEKVFLECVQDMDHENMFWYRQDPGLGLRLIYFSYDVKMKEKGDIPEGYSVSREKKERFSLILESASTNQTSMYLCASRSEYEQFFGPGTRLTVL.

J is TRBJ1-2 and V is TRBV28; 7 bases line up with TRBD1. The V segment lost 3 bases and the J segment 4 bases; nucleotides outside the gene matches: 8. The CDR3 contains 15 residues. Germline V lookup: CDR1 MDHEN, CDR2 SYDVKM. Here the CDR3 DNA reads TGTGCCAGCAGTTTGGGGGGACAGAGCCTCTATGGCTACACCTTC. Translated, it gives CASSLGGQSLYGYTF.

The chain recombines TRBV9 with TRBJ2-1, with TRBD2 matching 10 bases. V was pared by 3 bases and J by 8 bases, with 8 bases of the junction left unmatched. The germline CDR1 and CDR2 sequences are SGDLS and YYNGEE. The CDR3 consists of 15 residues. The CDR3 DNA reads TGTGCCAGCAGCGAATCTAGCGGGAGTTGGGATGAGCAGTTCTTC. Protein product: CASSESSGSWDEQFF.

The CDR3 reads CASFGTVRTMNTEAFF. The DNA for the CDR3 is TGTGCCAGCTTCGGGACAGTACGGACCATGAACACTGAAGCTTTCTTT. The gene calls are TRBV5-5 and TRBJ1-1; 7 nucleotides line up with TRBD1. The CDR3 spans 16 residues. After removal of 7 bases from V and 0 bases from J, the junction contained 12 bases not matched to a gene. Germline lookup yields CDR1 SGHKS and CDR2 YYEKEE (reference sequence).

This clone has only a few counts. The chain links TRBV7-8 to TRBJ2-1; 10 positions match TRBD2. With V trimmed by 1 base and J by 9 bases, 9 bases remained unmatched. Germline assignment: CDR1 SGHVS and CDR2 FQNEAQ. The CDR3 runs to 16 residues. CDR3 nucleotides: TGTGCCAGCAGCTTAGAAAGAGCGGGAGGGGTTAGTGAGCAGTTCTTC. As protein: CASSLERAGGVSEQFF.

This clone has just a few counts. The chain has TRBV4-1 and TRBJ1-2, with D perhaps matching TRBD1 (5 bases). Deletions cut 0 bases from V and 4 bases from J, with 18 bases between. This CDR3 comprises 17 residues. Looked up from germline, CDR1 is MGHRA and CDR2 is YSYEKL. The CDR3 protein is CASSQEDGGGNFYGYTF. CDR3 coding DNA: TGCGCCAGCAGCCAAGAAGATGGGGGGGGAAACTTCTATGGCTACACCTTC.

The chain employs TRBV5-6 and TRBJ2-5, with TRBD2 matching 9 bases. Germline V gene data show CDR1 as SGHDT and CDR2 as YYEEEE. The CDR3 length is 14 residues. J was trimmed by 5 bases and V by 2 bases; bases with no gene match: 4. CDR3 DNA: TGTGCCAGCAGCTTTAGCGGGAGTGGTGAGACCCAGTACTTC. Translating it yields CASSFSGSGETQYF.

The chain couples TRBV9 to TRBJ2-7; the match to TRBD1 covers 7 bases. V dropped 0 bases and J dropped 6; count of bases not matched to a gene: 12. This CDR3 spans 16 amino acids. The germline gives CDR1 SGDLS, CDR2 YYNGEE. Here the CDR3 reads CASSVAQGGQSIEQYF. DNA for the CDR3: TGTGCCAGCAGCGTAGCTCAAGGGGGACAGTCTATCGAGCAGTACTTC. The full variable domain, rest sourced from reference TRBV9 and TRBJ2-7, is DSGVTQTPKHLITATGQRVTLRCSPRSGDLSVYWYQQSLDQGLQFLIQYYNGEERAKGNILERFSAQQFPDLHSELNLSSLELGDSALYFCASSVAQGGQSIEQYFGPGTRLTVT.

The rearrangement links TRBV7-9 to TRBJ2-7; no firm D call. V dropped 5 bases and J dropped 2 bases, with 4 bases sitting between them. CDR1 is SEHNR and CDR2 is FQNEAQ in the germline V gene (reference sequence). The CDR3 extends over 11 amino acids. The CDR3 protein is CASSGTYEQYF. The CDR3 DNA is TGTGCCAGCAGCGGCACCTACGAGCAGTACTTC.

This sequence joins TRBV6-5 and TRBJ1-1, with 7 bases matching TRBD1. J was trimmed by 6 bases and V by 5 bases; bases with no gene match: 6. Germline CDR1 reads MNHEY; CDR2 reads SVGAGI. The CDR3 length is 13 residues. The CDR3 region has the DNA TGTGCCAGCAGTCGGACAGGAGGGTCTGAAGCTTTCTTT. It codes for CASSRTGGSEAFF.

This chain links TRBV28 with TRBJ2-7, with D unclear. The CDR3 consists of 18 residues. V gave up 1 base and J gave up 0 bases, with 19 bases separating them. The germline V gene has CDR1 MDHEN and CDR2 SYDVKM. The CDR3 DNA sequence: TGTGCCAGCAGTTTATCAGACCCGACGCGCGGCAGCTCCTACGAGCAGTACTTC. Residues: CASSLSDPTRGSSYEQYF.

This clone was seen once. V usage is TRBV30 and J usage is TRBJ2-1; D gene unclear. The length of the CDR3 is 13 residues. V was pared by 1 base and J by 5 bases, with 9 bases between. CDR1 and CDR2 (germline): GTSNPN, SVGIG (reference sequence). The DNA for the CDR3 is TGTGCCTGGAGTGGCGGCCGAAACAATGAGCAGTTCTTC. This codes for CAWSGGRNNEQFF.

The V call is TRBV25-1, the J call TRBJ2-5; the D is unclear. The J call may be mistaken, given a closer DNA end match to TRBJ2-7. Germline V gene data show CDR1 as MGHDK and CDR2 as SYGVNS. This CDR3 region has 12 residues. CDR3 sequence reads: CASSVSAYEQYF. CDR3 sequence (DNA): TGTGCCAGCAGTGTCTCTGCATACGAGCAGTACTTC.

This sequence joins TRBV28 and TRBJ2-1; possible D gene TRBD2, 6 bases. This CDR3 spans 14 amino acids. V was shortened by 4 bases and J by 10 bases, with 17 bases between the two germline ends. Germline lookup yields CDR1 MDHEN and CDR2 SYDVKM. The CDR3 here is CASSSPDGAGEQFF. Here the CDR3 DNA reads TGTGCCAGCAGTTCCCCTGATGGAGCGGGCGAGCAGTTCTTC.

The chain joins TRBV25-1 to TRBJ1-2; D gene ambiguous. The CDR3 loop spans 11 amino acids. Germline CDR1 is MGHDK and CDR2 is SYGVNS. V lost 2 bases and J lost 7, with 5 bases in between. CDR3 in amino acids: CASSETGGYTF. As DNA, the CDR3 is TGTGCCAGCAGTGAAACTGGTGGCTACACCTTC.

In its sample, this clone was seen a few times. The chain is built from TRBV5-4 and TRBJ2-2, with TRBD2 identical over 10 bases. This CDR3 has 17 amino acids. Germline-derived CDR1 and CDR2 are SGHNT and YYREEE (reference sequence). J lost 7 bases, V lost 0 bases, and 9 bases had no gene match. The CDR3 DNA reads TGTGCCAGCAGCTTGGCAGCGGGGGGGCCTGTTGGCGGGGAGCTGTTTTTT. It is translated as CASSLAAGGPVGGELFF.

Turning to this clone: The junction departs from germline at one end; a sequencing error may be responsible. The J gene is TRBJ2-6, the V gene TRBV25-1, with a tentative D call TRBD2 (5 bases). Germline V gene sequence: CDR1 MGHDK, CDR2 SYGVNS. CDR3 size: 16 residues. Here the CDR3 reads CASRPSGVSGVNVLTF. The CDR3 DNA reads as TGTGCCAGCAGACCCAGCGGAGTCTCTGGGGTCAACGTCCTGACTTTC.

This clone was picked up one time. The CDR3, as DNA: TGTGCCAGCACCCCATCGTCAGGGAAAGGATACAATGAGCAGTTCTTC. Its protein product is CASTPSSGKGYNEQFF. The rearrangement joins TRBV28 to TRBJ2-1; perhaps TRBD1 as D (5 bases). V was shortened by 7 bases and J by 4 bases, with 20 bases between the two germline ends. CDR1 and CDR2 (germline): MDHEN, SYDVKM. The length of the CDR3 is 16 residues.